The 17 T cell receptor beta chains below all came from one sample that was sequenced in a study of blood T cell repertoires in COVID-19. Sequencing was performed with immunoSEQ multiplex PCR; in TCRdb, only in-frame clones are kept and a portion is missing. The sample carries 50,000 or so clones, around 83% recorded once. Material: peripheral blood. Receptors originate from a man between 60 and 70 years old with active COVID-19.

The rearrangement uses TRBV3-1 (or the pseudogene TRBV3-2) and TRBJ2-3, with TRBD1 identical over 10 bases. V gave up 4 bases and J gave up 4 bases; unmatched junction bases: 5. The CDR3 contains 15 residues. The germline V gene has CDR1 LGHDT and CDR2 YNNKEL (reference sequence). CDR3 protein: CASSRQGAPADTQYF. The CDR3, as DNA: TGTGCCAGCAGCCGACAGGGGGCGCCCGCAGATACGCAGTATTTT.

The J gene is TRBJ1-6, the V gene TRBV6-5; 7 bases match TRBD1. This CDR3 has 16 amino acids. Germline CDR1 is MNHEY and CDR2 is SVGAGI. The V segment lost 2 bases and the J segment 3 bases; nucleotides outside the gene matches: 4. CDR3: CASSYLSGGYNSPLHF. In nucleotides, the CDR3 is TGTGCCAGCAGTTACCTTTCAGGGGGCTATAATTCACCCCTCCACTTT.

The chain has TRBV28 and TRBJ1-5; 9 bases line up with TRBD1. The CDR3 length is 15 residues. CDR1 is MDHEN, CDR2 SYDVKM, per germline. The J segment lost 2 bases and the V segment lost 5 bases, leaving 4 bases of the junction unmatched. The CDR3 nucleotides are TGTGCCAGCAGTCATCGGGACAGGGGCAATCAGCCCCAGCATTTT. Its protein is CASSHRDRGNQPQHF.

V and J are TRBV5-1 and TRBJ2-3, with 9 positions matching TRBD1. Germline V lookup: CDR1 SGHRS, CDR2 YFSETQ. V lost 5 bases to trimming and J lost 2 bases; unmatched junction nucleotides: 3. This CDR3 has 14 amino acids. CDR3 sequence reads: CASRQGAATDTQYF. Written as DNA, the CDR3 is TGCGCCAGCAGACAGGGGGCAGCCACAGATACGCAGTATTTT.

This chain joins TRBV3-1 (or the pseudogene TRBV3-2) and TRBJ1-2, with a tentative D call TRBD1 (6 bases). Trimming removed 1 base from V and 3 bases from J, with 12 bases in between. Looked up from germline, CDR1 is LGHDT and CDR2 is YNNKEL (reference sequence). The CDR3 has 15 amino acids. CDR3 coding DNA: TGTGCCAGCAGCCAAGGGGACAACGGGGACTATGGCTACACCTTC. Translation: CASSQGDNGDYGYTF.

This clone was found once. The J gene is TRBJ2-1, the V gene TRBV11-2; 10 bases align to TRBD1. CDR3 length: 16 amino acids. CDR1 and CDR2 (germline): SGHAT, FQNNGV. V was clipped by 5 bases and J by 4 bases; unmatched bases: 8. CDR3 residues: CASSLWTGGSYNEQFF. In DNA form, the CDR3 reads TGTGCCAGCAGCCTTTGGACAGGGGGGAGTTACAATGAGCAGTTCTTC.

The rearrangement joins TRBV28 to TRBJ1-5, with a possible D match to TRBD1 (5 bases). CDR1 is MDHEN and CDR2 is SYDVKM in the germline V gene. V was pared by 2 bases and J by 4 bases, with 12 bases between. The CDR3 contains 15 residues. CDR3 in amino acids: CASSLLGGSNQPQHF. In DNA, the CDR3 is TGTGCCAGCAGTTTACTCGGGGGGTCGAATCAGCCCCAGCATTTT. Supplemented by reference TRBV28 and TRBJ1-5, the full variable domain reads DVKVTQSSRYLVKRTGEKVFLECVQDMDHENMFWYRQDPGLGLRLIYFSYDVKMKEKGDIPEGYSVSREKKERFSLILESASTNQTSMYLCASSLLGGSNQPQHFGDGTRLSIL.

A remark on this clone: A junction end diverges from the germline sequence, so it may reflect a read error. The chain carries TRBV28 and TRBJ2-3; D is uncertain. The CDR3 loop spans 13 amino acids. The germline gives CDR1 MDHEN, CDR2 SYDVKM. CDR3 bases: TGTGTCAGCTATTCTCCTAGCACAGATACGCAGTATTTT. Its translation is CVSYSPSTDTQYF.

As concerns this clone: Compared with germline, one end of the junction differs, possibly owing to a read error. J is TRBJ2-7 and V is TRBV5-6; TRBD1 matches 10 bases. Per the germline V gene, CDR1 is SGHDT and CDR2 is YYEEEE. This CDR3 is 14 amino acids long. Here the CDR3 DNA reads TGTGCCGGCAGTCCGGACAGGGGGATAGGAGAGCAGTACTTC. This codes for CAGSPDRGIGEQYF. Using reference TRBV5-6 and TRBJ2-7 for the parts outside the CDR3, the full variable domain is DAGVTQSPTHLIKTRGQQVTLRCSPKSGHDTVSWYQQALGQGPQFIFQYYEEEERQRGNFPDRFSGHQFPNYSSELNVNALLLGDSALYLCAGSPDRGIGEQYFGPGTRLTVT.

The genes are TRBV2 and TRBJ1-1; no reliable D call. Germline values: CDR1 SNHLY, CDR2 FYNNEI. The CDR3 is 13 residues long. V lost 8 bases, J lost 1 base, and 11 bases lay in between. The CDR3 protein is CASGSDSNTEAFF. CDR3 DNA: TGTGCCAGCGGGAGCGACTCGAACACTGAAGCTTTCTTT.

This clone was detected only once. This rearrangement joins TRBV11-2 to TRBJ1-1; tentative D call: TRBD1 (6 bases). From germline, CDR1 is SGHAT and CDR2 FQNNGV. This CDR3 region has 14 residues. The V end lost 1 base, the J end lost 2 bases, and 8 bases lay between the germline ends. In DNA form, the CDR3 reads TGTGCCAGCAGCTTAGCGGACAGCAACACTGAAGCTTTCTTT. This sequence encodes CASSLADSNTEAFF.

This chain connects TRBV7-6 to TRBJ2-7; 11 bases are a match to TRBD1. Germline V gene sequence: CDR1 SGHVS, CDR2 FNYEAQ. CDR3 size: 15 residues. The J segment lost 2 bases and the V segment lost 5 bases, leaving 5 bases of the junction unmatched. CDR3 sequence: CASSPGTGGTYEQYF. In nucleotides, the CDR3 is TGTGCCAGCAGCCCCGGGACAGGGGGTACCTACGAGCAGTACTTC.

The rearrangement uses TRBV7-6 and TRBJ2-7, with 10 nucleotides matching TRBD1. Trimming cost V 0 bases and J 0 bases; bases outside gene matches: 8. This CDR3 has 18 residues. Germline values: CDR1 SGHVS, CDR2 FNYEAQ. This CDR3 reads CASSLAEGGQGVSYEQYF. CDR3 nucleotide sequence: TGTGCCAGCAGCTTAGCCGAGGGTGGACAGGGGGTCTCCTACGAGCAGTACTTC. Combining the CDR3 with reference TRBV7-6 and TRBJ2-7 gives the whole variable domain GAGVSQSPRYKVTKRGQDVALRCDPISGHVSLYWYRQALGQGPEFLTYFNYEAQQDKSGLPNDRFSAERPEGSISTLTIQRTEQRDSAMYRCASSLAEGGQGVSYEQYFGPGTRLTVT.

The V gene is TRBV5-1, the J gene TRBJ2-3; 9 bases map to TRBD1. V dropped 6 bases and J dropped 2; count of bases not matched to a gene: 7. Germline CDR1 SGHRS, CDR2 YFSETQ. This CDR3 comprises 15 residues. The CDR3 sequence: CASKTGGRNTDTQYF. The CDR3 nucleotides read TGCGCCAGCAAGACAGGGGGGAGAAACACAGATACGCAGTATTTT.

This clone was seen a handful of times. The chain employs TRBV5-5 and TRBJ2-7; TRBD1 matches 9 bases. V shed 0 bases, J shed 12 bases, and the junction held 13 bases outside the gene matches. The CDR3 is made up of 15 amino acids. CDR1 SGHKS and CDR2 YYEKEE come from the germline V gene (reference sequence). CDR3 sequence: CASSLAVRDRDFSYF. DNA of the CDR3: TGTGCCAGCAGCTTGGCCGTTCGGGACAGGGATTTTTCGTACTTC. Supplemented by reference TRBV5-5 and TRBJ2-7, the full variable domain reads DAGVTQSPTHLIKTRGQQVTLRCSPISGHKSVSWYQQVLGQGPQFIFQYYEKEERGRGNFPDRFSARQFPNYSSELNVNALLLGDSALYLCASSLAVRDRDFSYFGPGTRLTVT.

Only a few counts were recorded for this clone. The rearrangement links TRBV9 to TRBJ2-7; perhaps TRBD2 as D (6 bases). V shed 0 bases and J shed 1 base, with 8 bases lying between them. Germline V gene sequence: CDR1 SGDLS, CDR2 YYNGEE. The CDR3 is made up of 14 amino acids. The CDR3 sequence: CASSVGDFSYEQYF. The CDR3 nucleotides read TGTGCCAGCAGCGTAGGGGACTTTTCCTACGAGCAGTACTTC.

The V call is TRBV5-6, the J call TRBJ1-6, with D perhaps matching TRBD1 (5 bases). V was clipped by 4 bases and J by 10 bases, with 15 bases between them. The CDR3 runs to 14 residues. CDR1 and CDR2 (germline): SGHDT, YYEEEE. The CDR3 DNA follows: TGTGCCAGCAGCCCAGGGCAGCAAAGGTCACCCCTCCACTTT. Its translation is CASSPGQQRSPLHF.